This T cell receptor (beta chain) comes out of a study of STAT5B mutations in CD4+ large granular lymphocyte leukemia (dated by TCRdb to the early 2020s). At the level of the whole study: Among healthy controls, the CDR3 'QG' motif was associated with a particular HLA allele. The study compared the TCRbeta repertoires of patients with CD4+ T-cell large granular lymphocyte leukemia against those of healthy blood donors. The purity of purified fractions was confirmed by flow cytometry on FACSCanto II or FACSVerse to exceed 95% among lymphocytes.

For this clone: Its antigen remains unidentified. Per-base quality was not reported, and no clone a single base away is much larger than it.

The CDR3 runs 14 amino acids, cysteine and phenylalanine included. Kept here is only the CDR3 DNA, which spans 42 bases and is read in frame from base 1. From the germline V gene (reference sequence), CDR1 is SGHNT and CDR2 is YYREEE. Trimming takes 1 base off V and 3 bases off J; junction bases not matched to a gene: 1. The immunoSEQ assay at survey resolution was used to sequence TCRbeta rearrangements from genomic DNA. In the paper's pipeline: In the TCR sequencing data, the lowest productive clonotype frequency that could be detected was 2.59 x 10-5. Only productive TCRbeta rearrangements, defined as complete and in-frame sequences, were included in the analyses. Clonality for each sample was calculated as Simpson clonality in the immunoSEQ Analyzer version 3.0. Based on frequency, clones were grouped as very rare, small, medium, large (1-20%) or hyperexpanded (>20%). Generation probabilities were estimated with OLGA 1.2.3, V-gene circos plots were generated with VDJtools, specificities were searched for in VDJdb, and CDR3 motifs were identified with GLIPH. Not all clones reach the TCRdb copy of this immuneACCESS table, which keeps in-frame sequences only. Checked studies attribute under half of the gap to unresolved V genes and leave the rest unexplained. V and J calls and clone size are copied from that table; D and trimming were computed from the DNA. The sample yields 34,000 or so clones; around 85% were counted once. The ten largest clonotypes hold 4% to 5.5% of the sample.

The investigation overall reported the following: CD4-sorted patient repertoires appeared more clonal than healthy CD4+ repertoires, and this difference persisted after removing the putative leukemic clones. Main leukemic clonotypes were private to each patient, although roughly 25% appeared at low frequency in other patients' non-leukemic repertoires. The data were not HLA-matched, and the relatively small sample size could explain the higher clonality seen in CD4+ compared with CD8+ T-LGLL. Enrichment of TRBV06-family usage was observed among the top patient clones (8/27) relative to healthy controls (2/35).

The healthy controls were some 36 blood donors, and the buffy coats of these donors were supplied by the Finnish Red Cross blood service. All TCR-sequenced material derived from peripheral blood: patient blood samples and healthy donor buffy coats. Peripheral blood mononuclear cells were isolated by Ficoll-Hypaque gradient centrifugation. For the healthy controls, CD4+ cells were obtained from buffy coats by magnetic purification. The Gentra Puregene Cell and Tissue kit was used for genomic DNA extraction, and quantification was performed on a Qubit 2.0 fluorometer. The V and J segments used are TRBV5-4 and TRBJ2-3; 8 bases in the middle match TRBD1. The sequence was obtained from a human donor in good health. The specimen sequenced was CD4+ T cells from blood buffy coats. CDR3 loop: CASSLQGATDTQYF. Here is the DNA: TGTGCCAGCAGCTTGCAGGGGGCGACAGATACGCAGTATTTT. Joined to the reference TRBV5-4 and TRBJ2-3 proteins, this CDR3 gives the full variable domain: ETGVTQSPTHLIKTRGQQVTLRCSSQSGHNTVSWYQQALGQGPQFIFQYYREEENGRGNFPPRFSGLQFPNYSSELNVNALELDDSALYLCASSLQGATDTQYFGPGTRLTVL.